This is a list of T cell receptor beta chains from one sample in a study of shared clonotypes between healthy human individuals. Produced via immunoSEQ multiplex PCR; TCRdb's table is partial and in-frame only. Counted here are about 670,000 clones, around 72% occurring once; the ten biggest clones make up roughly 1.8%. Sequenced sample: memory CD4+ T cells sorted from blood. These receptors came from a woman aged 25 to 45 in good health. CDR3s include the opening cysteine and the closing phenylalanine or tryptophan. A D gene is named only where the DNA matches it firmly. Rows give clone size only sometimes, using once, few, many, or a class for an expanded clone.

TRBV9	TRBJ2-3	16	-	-	TGTGCCAGCAGCCAGACTACGGGAGACATCACAGATACGCAGTATTTT	CASSQTTGDITDTQYF
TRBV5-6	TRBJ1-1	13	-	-	TGTGCCAGCAGCTTGGTTCGGGGCACTGAAGCTTTCTTT	CASSLVRGTEAFF
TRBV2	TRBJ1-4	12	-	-	TGTGCCAGCAGTGAACGGGTTGAAAAACTGTTTTTT	CASSERVEKLFF
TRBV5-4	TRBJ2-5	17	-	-	TGTGCCAGCAGCACCGGGCAGGGGTTAAGGACGCAAGAGACCCAGTACTTC	CASSTGQGLRTQETQYF
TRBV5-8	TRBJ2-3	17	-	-	TGTGCCAGCAGCCAGAGGGGAGTTAGCGGAAGCACAGATACGCAGTATTTT	CASSQRGVSGSTDTQYF
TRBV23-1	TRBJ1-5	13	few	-	TGCGCCAGCAGTCGGGAAGGAGGGGGTAACGAGCATTTT	CASSREGGGNEHF
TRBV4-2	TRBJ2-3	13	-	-	TGTGCCAGCAGCCAAGCGTACACAGATACGCAGTATTTT	CASSQAYTDTQYF
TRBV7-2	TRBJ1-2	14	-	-	TGTGCCAGCAGCTTAGTCGGCAGTAACTATGGCTACACCTTC	CASSLVGSNYGYTF
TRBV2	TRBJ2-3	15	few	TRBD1	TGTGCCAGCAGCGATAGACAGGGGGCCTACGATACGCAGTATTTT	CASSDRQGAYDTQYF
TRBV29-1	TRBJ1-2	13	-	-	TGCAGCGTCGGGGAGACAGGCCTCTATGGCTACACCTTC	CSVGETGLYGYTF
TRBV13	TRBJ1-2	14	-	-	TGTGCCAGCAGACTTAGGTTCCAGTTGGATGGCTACACCTTC	CASRLRFQLDGYTF
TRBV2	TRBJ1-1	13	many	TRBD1	TGTGCCAGCAGTGGGGACAGTAACACTGAAGCTTTCTTT	CASSGDSNTEAFF
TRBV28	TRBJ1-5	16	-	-	TGTGCCAGCAACCCCCGGGACGGCTATAGCAATCAGCCCCAGCATTTT	CASNPRDGYSNQPQHF
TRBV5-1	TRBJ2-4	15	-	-	TGCGCCAGCCAATCGGGGACCGGGGCCAAAAACATTCAGTACTTC	CASQSGTGAKNIQYF
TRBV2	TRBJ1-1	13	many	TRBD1	TGTGCCAGCACCCGCGACAGGGTAACTGAAGCTTTCTTT	CASTRDRVTEAFF
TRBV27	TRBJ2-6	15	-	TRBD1	TGTGCCAGCGGAACGAGGGGGCAGGGGGCCAACGTCCTGACTTTC	CASGTRGQGANVLTF
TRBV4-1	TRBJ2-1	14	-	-	TGCGCCAGCAGCCACCCAACAGGACCCGCTGAGCAGTTCTTC	CASSHPTGPAEQFF
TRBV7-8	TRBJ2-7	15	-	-	TGTGCCAGCAGCTTAAGTGGACAGATACCCTACGAGCAGTACTTC	CASSLSGQIPYEQYF
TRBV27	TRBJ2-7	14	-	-	TGTGCCAGCCGTTCAGTGAGGGTGAGATACGAGCAGTACTTC	CASRSVRVRYEQYF
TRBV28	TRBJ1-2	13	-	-	TGTGCCAGCAGTACCGGGGAACTCTATGGCTACACCTTC	CASSTGELYGYTF
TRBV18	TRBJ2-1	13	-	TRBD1	TGTGCCAGCTCACCAGAGACAGGGAATGAGCAGTTCTTC	CASSPETGNEQFF
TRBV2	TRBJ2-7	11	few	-	TGTGCCAGCACCCCTGCCTACGAGCAGTACTTC	CASTPAYEQYF
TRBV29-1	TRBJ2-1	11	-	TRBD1	TGCAGCGCCCGGGACAGGGAGAAGCAGTTCTTC	CSARDREKQFF
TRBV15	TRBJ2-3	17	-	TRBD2	TGTGCCACCAGCAGGGTGGGCGGCGGGAGAGTAACAGATACGCAGTATTTT	CATSRVGGGRVTDTQYF
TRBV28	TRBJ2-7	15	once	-	TGTGCCAGCAGTTTAACAGGCCTCCGAGACTACGAGCAGTACTTC	CASSLTGLRDYEQYF
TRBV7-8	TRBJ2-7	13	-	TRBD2	TGTGCCAGCAGCCGTAGCGGGAGCTACGAGCAGTACTTC	CASSRSGSYEQYF
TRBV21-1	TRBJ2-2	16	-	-	TGTGCCAGCAGCAAAGGCAGCGGACAGAACACCGGGGAGCTGTTTTTT	CASSKGSGQNTGELFF
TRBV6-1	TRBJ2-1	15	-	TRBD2	TGTGCCAGCCGTAGTGGCGGGAGCGGCAACAATGAGCAGTTCTTC	CASRSGGSGNNEQFF
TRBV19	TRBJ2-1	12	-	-	TGTGCCAGTAGTTCCCTCGGCCATGAGCAGTTCTTC	CASSSLGHEQFF
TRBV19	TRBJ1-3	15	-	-	TGTGCCAGTAGTATCGGTCAGGCCTTCGGAAACACCATATATTTT	CASSIGQAFGNTIYF
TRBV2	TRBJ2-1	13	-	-	TGTGCCAGCAGTGAGGCCAGGGTAGATGAGCAGTTCTTC	CASSEARVDEQFF
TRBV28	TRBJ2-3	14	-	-	TGTGCCAGCAGACCCTACATGCAGGTGGATACGCAGTATTTT	CASRPYMQVDTQYF
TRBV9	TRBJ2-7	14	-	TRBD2	TGTGCCAGCAGCACCCTAGCGGGAGAAAACGAGCAGTACTTC	CASSTLAGENEQYF
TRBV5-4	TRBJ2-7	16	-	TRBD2	TGTGCCAGCAGCCAGTCTTCTAGCGGGACCTCCTACGAGCAGTACTTC	CASSQSSSGTSYEQYF
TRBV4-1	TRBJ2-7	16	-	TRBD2	TGCGCCAGCAGCCAGGAACCGGGACTAGCGGCCTACGAGCAGTACTTC	CASSQEPGLAAYEQYF
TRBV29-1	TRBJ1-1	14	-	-	TGCAGCGTTCAATCCGGGGGGTTTGACACTGAAGCTTTCTTT	CSVQSGGFDTEAFF
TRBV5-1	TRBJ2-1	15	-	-	TGCGCCAGCAGCTTGGTGCTGAGGCTAGGGAATGAGCAGTTCTTC	CASSLVLRLGNEQFF
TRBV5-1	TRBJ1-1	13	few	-	TGCGCCAGCAGCCCGACGGTAGCCACTGAAGCTTTCTTT	CASSPTVATEAFF
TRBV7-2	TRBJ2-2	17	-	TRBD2	TGTGCCAGCAGACCCGGACTAGCGGGAGCGGCGGGCGGGGAGCTGTTTTTT	CASRPGLAGAAGGELFF
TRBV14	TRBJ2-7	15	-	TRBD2	TGTGCCAGCAGCCAAGGGCTAGCGGGCTCCTACGAGCAGTACTTC	CASSQGLAGSYEQYF
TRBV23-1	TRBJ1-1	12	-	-	TGCGCCAGCAGTCAACCCGGGCGGAGGGCTTTCTTT	CASSQPGRRAFF